This T cell receptor (beta chain) was documented in a study of T cell repertoires in cytomegalovirus infection. Study-level background: Public TCR beta signatures marked donors with CMV infection and the matching HLA.

The CDR3 contains 17 residues. V lost 5 bases to trimming and J lost 3 bases; unmatched junction nucleotides: 14. TCRdb fed the reads into MiXCR, producing one record per CDR3 protein. The repertoire has about 150,000 distinct CDR3 sequences, 23% of them found once; the top ten carry over 9.5%. The study's findings and limits: CMV carriers having the relevant HLA were flagged by cumulative public TCR beta family frequency. HLA-C-restricted CMV-specific TCR beta clonotypes prevailed in the ex vivo response.

Remarks on this clonotype: Its antigen is undetermined.

The sample comprised PBMCs. The receptor comes from a human donor in good health (CMV status not recorded). Some clones in this sample may be carry-over from other donors' samples. The chain combines TRBV12-3 or TRBV12-4 with TRBJ1-2; 8 bases map to TRBD1. CDR3 loop: CASSVVVVRDRHYGYTF. The CDR3 nucleotides read TGTGCCAGCAGTGTTGTCGTGGTCCGGGACAGGCACTATGGCTACACCTTC.